This TCR beta chain originates from a study of T cell responses to AZD1222 COVID-19 vaccine. Profiling relied on immunoSEQ multiplex PCR, and the TCRdb table lists in-frame clones only, not all of them. The sample lists 150,000 or so clones, under 95% occurring once. The V segment lost 5 bases and the J segment 7 bases; nucleotides outside the gene matches: 2. The CDR3 is 13 residues long. Material: peripheral blood, obtained 28 days after the second AZD1222 dose. This TCR was recovered from an adult who received the AZD1222 COVID-19 vaccine. The genes are TRBV12-3 or TRBV12-4 and TRBJ2-3; 11 nucleotides agree with TRBD2. This CDR3 reads CASSGTSGYTQYF. The DNA for the CDR3 is TGTGCCAGCAGTGGGACTAGCGGATATACGCAGTATTTT.